This TCR beta chain was sequenced during a study of T-cell memory formation after mild COVID-19. Broader study findings: Whether day 37 second-wave clones are SARS-CoV-2-specific was not confirmed.

TCRdb used MiXCR to reprocess the 5' RACE reads, holding one entry per CDR3 protein. The table records about 500,000 distinct CDR3 sequences, about a fifth of them present only once. With regard to this clonotype: Its antigen is not identified.

The CDR3 length is 16 residues. Trimming stripped 6 bases from V and 0 bases from J, with 18 bases between. From germline, CDR1 is MNHNY and CDR2 SVGAGI (reference sequence). The sequenced material came from PBMCs or a T cell subset sorted from them (not recorded which). This sequence joins TRBV6-6 and TRBJ2-7; TRBD2 is a possible D gene (6 bases). This sequence originates from an adult woman who had mild COVID-19 (a few samples of this study predate the infection). Cell type and time point are not known. CDR3 loop: CASSPHRDWSSYEQYF. In DNA, the CDR3 is TGTGCCAGCAGCCCGCACCGGGACTGGAGCTCCTACGAGCAGTACTTC.